This T cell receptor (beta chain) was observed in a study of blood T cell repertoires in COVID-19. At the level of the study: There were acute and convalescent COVID-19 samples, and they came from the United States, Italy and Spain. T cells, B-cell-depleted T cells, or PBMCs supplied cDNA or gDNA.

In the original workflow: For nucleated cells, counts were estimated from reference gene primer amplification. Repertoires were generated with immunoSEQ multiplex PCR, while TCRdb's copy carries only in-frame clones and drops some. The DNA was the basis for D and trimming; V, J and clone size are from that table. The sample consists of some 340,000 clones, roughly 90% of them appearing once. The CDR3 is 13 residues long. J gave up 3 bases and V 5 bases, and 2 bases lay outside the gene matches. Germline V gives CDR1 SGHRS, CDR2 YFSETQ. Exposed volunteers were people who met a COVID-19 case within 2 weeks before study entry.

The rearrangement joins TRBV5-1 to TRBJ2-1; 7 bases are a match to TRBD1. This TCR was recovered from a woman aged 30 to 39 who had been exposed to COVID-19. Sample: PBMCs or T cells enriched from blood (not recorded which). The CDR3 DNA follows: TGCGCCAGCAGTCGGGACAGCTACAATGAGCAGTTCTTC. Translated: CASSRDSYNEQFF. The complete variable domain, with remaining parts taken from reference TRBV5-1 and TRBJ2-1, reads KAGVTQTPRYLIKTRGQQVTLSCSPISGHRSVSWYQQTPGQGLQFLFEYFSETQRNKGNFPGRFSGRQFSNSRSEMNVSTLELGDSALYLCASSRDSYNEQFFGPGTRLTVL.